This TCR beta chain was sequenced during a study of blood T cell repertoires in COVID-19. Study-level background: PBMCs, B-cell-depleted T cells, or T cells provided the cDNA or gDNA that made up the material.

Libraries were prepared by immunoSEQ multiplex PCR; TCRdb keeps only in-frame clonotypes and omits some of them. Of around 71,000 clones listed, roughly 80% are singletons. The germline gives CDR1 SQVTM, CDR2 ANQGSEA. The CDR3 contains 12 residues. V was shortened by 5 bases and J by 0 bases, with 8 bases between the two germline ends. Sequenced: peripheral blood. V and J are TRBV29-1 and TRBJ2-7; TRBD2 is a possible D gene (6 bases). The clonotype was recovered from a man younger than 40 with COVID-19, enrolled during active disease. The DNA for the CDR3 is TGCAGCGTTCACGGGGGCTCCTACGAGCAGTACTTC. This gives the protein CSVHGGSYEQYF.